This T cell receptor (beta chain) was sequenced in a study of CD4+ T cells in melanoma. Trimming at V came to 2 bases and at J to 2 bases, leaving 7 bases not matched to a gene. The length of the CDR3 is 16 residues. From germline, CDR1 is LGHNA and CDR2 YNFKEQ. Measured with immunoSEQ multiplex PCR; TCRdb has only the in-frame clones, and not every one. The sample has 6,600 or so clones, 65% seen once. The rearrangement uses TRBV4-2 and TRBJ2-7, with 9 bases lining up with TRBD2. Sequenced material: cells from a culture (not recorded whether cultured in vitro). This TCR derives from a human donor with melanoma. In DNA, the CDR3 is TGTGCCAGCAGCCAATGGGGGCGGGGGGGGACCTACGAGCAGTACTTC. It specifies CASSQWGRGGTYEQYF.